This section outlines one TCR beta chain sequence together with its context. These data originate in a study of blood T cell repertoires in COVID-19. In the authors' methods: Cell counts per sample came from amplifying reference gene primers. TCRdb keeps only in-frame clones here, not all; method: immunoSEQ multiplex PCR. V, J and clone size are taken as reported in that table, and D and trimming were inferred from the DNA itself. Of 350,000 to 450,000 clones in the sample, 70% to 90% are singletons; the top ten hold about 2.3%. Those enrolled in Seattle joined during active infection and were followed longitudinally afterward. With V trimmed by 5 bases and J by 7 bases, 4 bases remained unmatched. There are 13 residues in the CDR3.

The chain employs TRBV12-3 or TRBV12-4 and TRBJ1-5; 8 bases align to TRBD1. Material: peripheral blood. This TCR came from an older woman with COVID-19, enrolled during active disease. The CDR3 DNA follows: TGTGCCAGCAGTCGGACAGGGTGGCAGCCCCAGCATTTT. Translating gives CASSRTGWQPQHF.